This entry concerns a single T cell receptor beta chain. The target antigen is unknown. These data originate in a study of cytomegalovirus exposure and HLA in healthy donors. Study-wide findings and caveats: Sequencing likely caused a cluster of highly shared sequence variants.

The study ran its PCR with 60 Vbeta and 13 Jbeta primers. Generated by immunoSEQ multiplex PCR, the TCRdb table keeps only in-frame clones and is missing some. The sample includes under 200,000 clones, around 80% of them seen just once. The CDR3 sequence is 15 residues long. V trimming: 4 bases; J trimming: 2 bases; junction bases outside the gene matches: 4. Germline V gene lookup returns CDR1 SGHRS and CDR2 YFSETQ. This clonotype originated in a woman in her forties or fifties in good health and CMV-seropositive. The gene calls are TRBV5-1 and TRBJ1-2, with 11 positions matching TRBD1. The specimen sequenced was PBMCs. The CDR3 sequence: CASSTGTGGNYGYTF. For the CDR3, the DNA is TGCGCCAGCAGCACCGGGACAGGGGGAAACTATGGCTACACCTTC.